A single sample gave rise to the 10 T cell receptor beta chains below, sequenced in a study of blood T cell repertoires in COVID-19. The assay was immunoSEQ multiplex PCR, and TCRdb's table has in-frame clones only and misses some. The sample consists of 120,000 to 150,000 clones, roughly 78% of them appearing once. Sequencing used peripheral blood. The receptors here all came from a man in his fifties or sixties with acute or convalescent COVID-19.

Comments on this clone: Other nucleotide sequences from this sample produce the same CDR3. The rearrangement uses TRBV6-5 and TRBJ1-5; TRBD1 aligns across 7 bases. The CDR3 is made up of 14 amino acids. CDR1 is MNHEY and CDR2 is SVGAGI in the germline V gene. V dropped 5 bases and J dropped 2; count of bases not matched to a gene: 3. The CDR3 DNA reads TGTGCCAGCAGTACTCAGGGGGGCAATCAGCCCCAGCATTTT. Amino acids: CASSTQGGNQPQHF.

This clone was recorded once. The J gene is TRBJ1-2, the V gene TRBV19; 10 nucleotides align to TRBD1. V gave up 9 bases and J gave up 7 bases; unmatched junction bases: 5. The CDR3 contains 12 residues. Germline assignment: CDR1 LNHDA and CDR2 SQIVND (reference sequence). The chain's CDR3 is CASSGQGGGYTF. The DNA for the CDR3 is TGTGCCAGCTCCGGACAGGGGGGTGGCTACACCTTC.

The chain combines TRBV4-2 with TRBJ1-2; possible D gene TRBD1, 6 bases. V was clipped by 6 bases and J by 6 bases, with 14 bases between them. This CDR3 comprises 13 residues. Germline V gives CDR1 LGHNA, CDR2 YNFKEQ. CDR3 in DNA: TGTGCCAGCAGGGTTCAGGGGCTGGATGGCTACACCTTC. This codes for CASRVQGLDGYTF.

This sequence joins TRBV18 and TRBJ1-4; D gene uncertain. CDR3 size: 17 residues. Between the trimmed V and J ends, which lost 3 bases and 0 bases, there was a span of 14 bases. The V gene's germline CDR1 is KGHSH and CDR2 LQKENI. The CDR3 DNA reads TGTGCCAGCTCACCTATTGAAATCGGGGCAACTAATGAAAAACTGTTTTTT. This encodes CASSPIEIGATNEKLFF.

This clone appeared a single time. The genes are TRBV9 and TRBJ1-1; no definite D call. Germline V gene lookup returns CDR1 SGDLS and CDR2 YYNGEE. This CDR3 contains 13 residues. The germline V and J ends were trimmed by 0 bases and 1 base, with 4 bases remaining between them. DNA of the CDR3: TGTGCCAGCAGCGTAGGGGCGAACACTGAAGCTTTCTTT. Translating it yields CASSVGANTEAFF.

The chain links TRBV9 to TRBJ2-5; 7 positions match TRBD1. Per germline, CDR1 SGDLS and CDR2 YYNGEE. This CDR3 is 14 amino acids long. The ends lost 3 bases at V and 5 bases at J; junction bases unmatched: 7. CDR3 protein: CASSAHRGMETQYF. CDR3 bases: TGTGCCAGCAGCGCCCACAGGGGTATGGAGACCCAGTACTTC.

The genes are TRBV14 and TRBJ1-2, with no clear D. The CDR3 contains 14 residues. The germline V and J ends were trimmed by 4 bases and 4 bases, with 13 bases remaining between them. Germline V CDR1 and CDR2: SGHDN, FVKESK. CDR3 nucleotide sequence: TGTGCCAGCAGCCCGCTAATCTACAGCTATGGCTACACCTTC. Residues: CASSPLIYSYGYTF.

The chain has TRBV7-9 and TRBJ1-3, with 7 bases identical to TRBD1. The CDR3 consists of 13 residues. Germline CDR1 and CDR2: SEHNR and FQNEAQ (reference sequence). V lost 7 bases to trimming and J lost 4 bases; unmatched junction nucleotides: 4. The CDR3 DNA reads as TGTGCCAGCAAGAGGGGGCTCGGAAACACCATATATTTT. It specifies CASKRGLGNTIYF.

This clone was counted only a few times. CDR3 sequence (DNA): TGTGCCAGCAGTTTGCGAATCCCAGGGACAGGCCGACCCTACGAGCAGTACTTC. Its protein product is CASSLRIPGTGRPYEQYF. The chain joins TRBV27 to TRBJ2-7; 8 positions agree with TRBD1. The CDR3 length is 18 residues. V lost 3 bases, J lost 2 bases, and 15 bases stayed unmatched. Looked up from germline, CDR1 is MNHEY and CDR2 is SMNVEV (reference sequence).

The chain combines TRBV10-3 with TRBJ1-2; D perhaps matches TRBD1 (5 bases). This CDR3 comprises 12 residues. Trimming removed 8 bases from V and 4 bases from J, with 11 bases in between. CDR1 is ENHRY and CDR2 is SYGVKD in the germline V gene. The CDR3 protein is CAISPDSYGYTF. The CDR3 DNA sequence: TGTGCCATCTCCCCTGACAGCTATGGCTACACCTTC.